What follows describes a single T cell receptor (beta chain). Its specificity is not known. 13 Jbeta primers and 60 Vbeta primers were used for the PCR. The assay was immunoSEQ multiplex PCR, and TCRdb's table has in-frame clones only and misses some. The table lists some 130,000 clones, 76% of them singletons. Between the trimmed V and J ends, which lost 5 bases and 3 bases, there was a span of 13 bases. This CDR3 is built from 15 residues. Germline CDR1 is SGHVS and CDR2 is FNYEAQ. The sample originates from a study of cytomegalovirus exposure and HLA in healthy donors. About the research overall: In an early release, HLA-typed donors contributed about 79 million unique TCR sequences.

Broader study findings: In an earlier analysis, in some 540 donors, most V segments appeared productive either ~87% or ~30% of the time.

This sequence was found in a man aged 40-55 years in good health and CMV-seronegative. Sequences were obtained from PBMCs. The chain couples TRBV7-6 to TRBJ2-2, with D maybe TRBD1 (5 bases). The CDR3 is CASSTTGSYTGELFF. The CDR3 coding sequence is TGTGCCAGCAGCACCACAGGTTCCTACACCGGGGAGCTGTTTTTT.